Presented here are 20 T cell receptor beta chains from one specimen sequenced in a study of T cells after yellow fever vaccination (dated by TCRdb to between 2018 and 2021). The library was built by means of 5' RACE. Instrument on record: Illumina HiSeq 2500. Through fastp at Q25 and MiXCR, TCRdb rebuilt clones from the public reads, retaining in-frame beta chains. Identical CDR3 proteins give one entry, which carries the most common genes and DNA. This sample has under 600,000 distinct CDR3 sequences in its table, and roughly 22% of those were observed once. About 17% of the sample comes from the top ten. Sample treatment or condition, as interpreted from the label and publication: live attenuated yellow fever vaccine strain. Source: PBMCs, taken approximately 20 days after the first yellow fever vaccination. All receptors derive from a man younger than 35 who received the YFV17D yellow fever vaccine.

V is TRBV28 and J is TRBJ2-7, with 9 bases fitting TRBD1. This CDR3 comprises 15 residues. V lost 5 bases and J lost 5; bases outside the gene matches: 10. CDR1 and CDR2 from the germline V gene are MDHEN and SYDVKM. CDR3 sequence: CASSIQGAPLDEQYV. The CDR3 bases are TGTGCCAGCAGTATACAGGGGGCCCCTTTGGACGAGCAGTACGTC.

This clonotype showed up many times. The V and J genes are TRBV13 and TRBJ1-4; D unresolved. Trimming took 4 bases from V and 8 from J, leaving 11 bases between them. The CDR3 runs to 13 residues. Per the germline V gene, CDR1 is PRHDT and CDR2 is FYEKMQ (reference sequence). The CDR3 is CASSSTVGEKLFF. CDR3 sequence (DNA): TGTGCCAGCAGCTCCACTGTTGGGGAAAAACTGTTTTTT.

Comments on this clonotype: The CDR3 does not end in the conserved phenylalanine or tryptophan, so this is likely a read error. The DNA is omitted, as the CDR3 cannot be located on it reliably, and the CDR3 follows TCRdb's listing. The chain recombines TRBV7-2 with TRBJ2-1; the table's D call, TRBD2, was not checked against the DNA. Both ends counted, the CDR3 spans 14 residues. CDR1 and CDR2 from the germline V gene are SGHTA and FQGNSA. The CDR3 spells CASSLEDWEDSKFL.

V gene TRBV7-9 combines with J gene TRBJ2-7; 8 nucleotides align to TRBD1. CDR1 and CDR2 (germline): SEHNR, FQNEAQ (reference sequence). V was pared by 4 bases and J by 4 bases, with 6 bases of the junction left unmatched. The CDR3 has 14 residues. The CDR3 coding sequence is TGTGCCAGCAGCTATGGACAGGGTGGTTACGAGCAGTACTTC. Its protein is CASSYGQGGYEQYF.

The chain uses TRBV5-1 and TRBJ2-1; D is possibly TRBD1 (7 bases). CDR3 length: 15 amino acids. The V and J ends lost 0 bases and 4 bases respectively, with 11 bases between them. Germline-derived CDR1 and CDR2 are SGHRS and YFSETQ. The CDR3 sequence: CASSLEGGQYNEQFF. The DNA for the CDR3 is TGCGCCAGCAGCTTGGAGGGGGGACAGTACAATGAGCAGTTCTTC.

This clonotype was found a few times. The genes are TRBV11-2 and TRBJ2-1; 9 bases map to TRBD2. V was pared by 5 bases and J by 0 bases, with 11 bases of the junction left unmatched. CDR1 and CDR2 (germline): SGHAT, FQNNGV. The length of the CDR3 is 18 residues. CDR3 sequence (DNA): TGTGCCAGCAGCCCCCACGGCGGGGGGGCGAGCTCCTACAATGAGCAGTTCTTC. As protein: CASSPHGGGASSYNEQFF.

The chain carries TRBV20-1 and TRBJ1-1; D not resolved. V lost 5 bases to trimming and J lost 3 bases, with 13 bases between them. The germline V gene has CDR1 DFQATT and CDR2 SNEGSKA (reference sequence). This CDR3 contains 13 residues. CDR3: CSAALDGDTEAFF. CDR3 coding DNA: TGCAGTGCTGCCCTTGACGGAGACACTGAAGCTTTCTTT.

The DNA of the CDR3 is TGTGCCATCAGCCTAACGGGAAGCGCCGGGGAGCTGTTTTTT. This gives the protein CAISLTGSAGELFF. The V and J genes are TRBV10-3 and TRBJ2-2, with D perhaps TRBD2 (5 bases). CDR1 ENHRY and CDR2 SYGVKD come from the germline V gene. V shed 6 bases and J shed 6 bases, with 14 bases lying between them. This CDR3 has 14 residues.

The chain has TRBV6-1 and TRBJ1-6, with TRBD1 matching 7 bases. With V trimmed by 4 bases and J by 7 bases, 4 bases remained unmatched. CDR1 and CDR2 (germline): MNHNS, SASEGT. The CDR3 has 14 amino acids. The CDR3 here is CASSGRTGNSPLHF. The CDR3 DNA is TGTGCCAGCAGTGGAAGGACAGGAAATTCACCCCTCCACTTT.

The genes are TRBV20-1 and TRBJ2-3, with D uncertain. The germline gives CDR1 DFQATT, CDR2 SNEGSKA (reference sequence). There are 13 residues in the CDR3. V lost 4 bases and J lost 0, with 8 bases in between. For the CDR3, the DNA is TGCAGTGCTACCCGAGAAAGCACAGATACGCAGTATTTT. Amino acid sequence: CSATRESTDTQYF.

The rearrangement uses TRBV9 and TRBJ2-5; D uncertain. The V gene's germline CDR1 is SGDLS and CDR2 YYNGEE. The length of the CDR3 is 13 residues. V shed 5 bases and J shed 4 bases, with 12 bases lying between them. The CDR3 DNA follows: TGTGCCAGCAGTGATGTTGGCGGAGAGACCCAGTACTTC. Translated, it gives CASSDVGGETQYF.

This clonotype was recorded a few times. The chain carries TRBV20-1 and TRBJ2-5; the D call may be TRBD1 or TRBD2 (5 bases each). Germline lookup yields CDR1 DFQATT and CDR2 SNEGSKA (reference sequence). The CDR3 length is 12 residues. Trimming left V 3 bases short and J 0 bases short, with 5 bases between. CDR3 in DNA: TGCAGTGCTAGGGGGGACCAAGAGACCCAGTACTTC. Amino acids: CSARGDQETQYF.

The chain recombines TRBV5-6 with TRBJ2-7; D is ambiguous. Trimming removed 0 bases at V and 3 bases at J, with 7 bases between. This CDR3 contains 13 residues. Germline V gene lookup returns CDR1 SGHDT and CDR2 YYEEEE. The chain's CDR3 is CASSLALDYEQYV. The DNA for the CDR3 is TGTGCCAGCAGCTTGGCCCTGGACTACGAGCAGTACGTC.

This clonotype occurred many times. This CDR3 reads CASSQTKGGDTQYF. Written as DNA, the CDR3 is TGTGCCAGCAGCCAAACCAAAGGGGGAGATACGCAGTATTTT. V is TRBV5-4 and J is TRBJ2-3; tentative D call: TRBD1 (6 bases). The V end lost 4 bases, the J end lost 5 bases, and 14 bases lay between the germline ends. CDR1 SGHNT and CDR2 YYREEE come from the germline V gene (reference sequence). This CDR3 has 14 residues.

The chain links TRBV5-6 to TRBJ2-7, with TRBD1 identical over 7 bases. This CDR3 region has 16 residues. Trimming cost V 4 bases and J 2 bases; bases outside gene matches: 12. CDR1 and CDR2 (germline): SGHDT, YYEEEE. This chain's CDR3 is CASSGLGTDITYEQYF. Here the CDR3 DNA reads TGTGCCAGCAGCGGGCTCGGGACAGATATTACCTACGAGCAGTACTTC.

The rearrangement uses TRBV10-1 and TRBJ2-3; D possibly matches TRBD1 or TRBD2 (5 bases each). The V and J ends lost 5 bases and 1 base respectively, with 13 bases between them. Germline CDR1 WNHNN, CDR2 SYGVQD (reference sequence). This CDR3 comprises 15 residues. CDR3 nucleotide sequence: TGCGCCAGCAGTCCCAAGGGGACCCGCACAGATACGCAGTATTTT. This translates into CASSPKGTRTDTQYF.

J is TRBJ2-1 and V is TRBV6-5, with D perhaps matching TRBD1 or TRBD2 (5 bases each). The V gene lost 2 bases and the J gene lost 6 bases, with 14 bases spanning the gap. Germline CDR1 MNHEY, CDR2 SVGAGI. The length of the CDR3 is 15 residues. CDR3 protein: CASSYGGPRFNEQFF. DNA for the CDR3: TGTGCCAGCAGTTACGGGGGACCCCGATTCAATGAGCAGTTCTTC.

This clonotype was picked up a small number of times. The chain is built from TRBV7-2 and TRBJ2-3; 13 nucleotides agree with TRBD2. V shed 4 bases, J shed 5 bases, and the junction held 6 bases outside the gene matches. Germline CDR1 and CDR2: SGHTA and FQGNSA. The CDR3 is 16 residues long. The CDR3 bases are TGTGCCAGCAGCTCGGGGACTAGCGGGGCGGAAGATACGCAGTATTTT. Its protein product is CASSSGTSGAEDTQYF.

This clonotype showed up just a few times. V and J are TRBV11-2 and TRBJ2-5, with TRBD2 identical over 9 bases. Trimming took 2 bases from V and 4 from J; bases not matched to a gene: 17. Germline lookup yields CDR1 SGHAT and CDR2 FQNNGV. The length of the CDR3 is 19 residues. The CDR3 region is CASSLSSSGLAIRGETQYF. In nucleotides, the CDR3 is TGTGCCAGCAGCTTAAGTTCGTCGGGACTAGCCATCCGGGGAGAGACCCAGTACTTC.

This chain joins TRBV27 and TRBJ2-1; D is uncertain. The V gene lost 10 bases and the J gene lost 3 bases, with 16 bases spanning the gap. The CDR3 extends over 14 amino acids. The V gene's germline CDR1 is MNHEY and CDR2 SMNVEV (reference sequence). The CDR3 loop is CATSTGRLYNEQFF. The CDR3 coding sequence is TGTGCCACCTCCACGGGCCGTCTCTACAATGAGCAGTTCTTC.